This TCR beta chain came from a study of breast tumors, draining lymph nodes, adjacent tissues. Study-wide results and limits: Tumors had less TCR diversity than lymph nodes, more than nontumor tissue. Data only fit, rather than demonstrated, lymph node origin of most tumor T cells. The data were judged consistent with most tumor T cells coming from lymph node and expanding in tumor.

Samples came from axillary lymph nodes draining the breast cancer. Germline V CDR1 and CDR2: SGHVS, FNYEAQ. This CDR3 is built from 13 residues. V was shortened by 4 bases and J by 5 bases, with 9 bases between the two germline ends. This clonotype was observed many times. Its specificity is not known. TCRdb reprocessed the multiplex PCR reads with MiXCR, giving one entry per CDR3 protein. The sample lists approximately 280,000 distinct CDR3 sequences; around 30% were seen once. The source material was axillary lymph node tissue. The chain carries TRBV7-6 and TRBJ2-1; D may be TRBD1 (6 bases). This clonotype originated in a female donor with breast cancer. Some clones in this sample may be carry-over from other donors' samples. The CDR3 nucleotides read TGTGCCAGCAGCTCTCGACAGGACAATGAGCAGTTCTTC. Translated, it gives CASSSRQDNEQFF.